This T cell receptor beta chain is drawn from a study of blood T cell repertoires in COVID-19. For the study at large: Spain, Italy and the United States supplied samples that represented acute and convalescent COVID-19. The cDNA or gDNA used as material had been derived from T cells, B-cell-depleted T cells, or PBMCs.

Methods used by the authors: Estimates of nucleated cell counts were drawn from the amplification of reference gene primers. Assay used: immunoSEQ multiplex PCR; TCRdb lists only in-frame clones, some missing. V and J calls and clone size come straight from that table; D and trimming were deduced from the DNA. The sample lists 150,000 to 200,000 clones, about 88% occurring once. V lost 6 bases and J lost 6; bases outside the gene matches: 11. CDR1 is MDHEN, CDR2 SYDVKM, per germline. The CDR3 has 17 residues. The sequencing sample was made of peripheral blood. The TCR sequence derives from a man in his sixties with active or convalescent COVID-19. This chain links TRBV28 with TRBJ2-3; 14 positions agree with TRBD2. The DNA for the CDR3 is TGTGCCAGCAGCCCCACGGGACTAGCGGGAGCGGGGGATACGCAGTATTTT. Amino acid sequence: CASSPTGLAGAGDTQYF.